This TCR beta chain originates from a study of cytomegalovirus exposure and HLA in healthy donors. Study-wide results and caveats: The tendency of first-cohort TCR clusters to co-occur in the approximately 110 validation repertoires was identified by a subsequent analysis.

The CDR3 extends over 17 amino acids. V trimming: 3 bases; J trimming: 4 bases; junction bases outside the gene matches: 6. Germline V gene lookup returns CDR1 SGHDT and CDR2 YYEEEE. Libraries were prepared by immunoSEQ multiplex PCR; TCRdb keeps only in-frame clonotypes and omits some of them. The sample lists approximately 140,000 clones, just under 85% occurring once. About this clone itself: Its antigen is as yet unknown.

The rearrangement links TRBV5-6 to TRBJ2-5, with TRBD2 matching 16 bases. This clonotype originated in a woman aged 25 to 39 in good health and CMV-seronegative. The sample was PBMCs. Here the CDR3 reads CASSSGLAGGRAETQYF. The CDR3 coding sequence is TGTGCCAGCAGCTCGGGACTAGCGGGGGGGCGGGCAGAGACCCAGTACTTC.